The text below deals with one T cell receptor (beta chain). The authors' processing: From reference gene primer amplification, estimates of nucleated cell counts were derived. Data came from immunoSEQ multiplex PCR; TCRdb stores just in-frame clones and leaves some out. The DNA was the basis for D and trimming; V, J and clone size are from that table. The sample lists roughly 190,000 clones; roughly 84% were seen once. These data belong to a study of blood T cell repertoires in COVID-19. Across the whole study: T cells, B-cell-depleted T cells, or PBMCs supplied cDNA or gDNA.

Looked up from germline, CDR1 is SGHRS and CDR2 is YFSETQ. V lost 0 bases and J lost 1, with 10 bases in between. The CDR3 runs 16 residues. This receptor was obtained from a human donor with acute or convalescent COVID-19. The donor label of this sample is uncertain. V is TRBV5-1 and J is TRBJ2-2, with a weak D call TRBD1 (6 bases). Input material: peripheral blood. The CDR3, as DNA: TGCGCCAGCAGCTTGGATGGACAGCAGAACACCGGGGAGCTGTTTTTT. The encoded protein is CASSLDGQQNTGELFF.